This entry lists 15 T cell receptor beta chains sequenced from one sample in a study of regulatory T cells in long-lasting Graves disease. Time point reported: newly diagnosed GD, antithyroid drugs for less than 3 months. Extracted RNA from PBMCs served as the source of the TCR library. In building TCR beta libraries, iRepertoire HTBI primers were used together with Arm-PCR of CDR3 regions. TCRdb passed the multiplex PCR reads through MiXCR, listing each CDR3 protein once. The sample contains around 480,000 distinct CDR3 sequences, roughly 17% of which appear only once. This same sample was also part of a study on T cells in Graves' hyperthyroidism and ophthalmopathy.

Here the sequenced sample was peripheral blood mononuclear cells (PBMCs), taken at new diagnosis, from a patient treated with antithyroid drugs. The source of these receptors is a man aged 35 to 55 with Graves disease.

This clonotype was counted ten times or more. The CDR3 reads CASSYKTGGRETQYF. CDR3 nucleotide sequence: TGTGCCAGCAGCTATAAAACAGGGGGCAGAGAGACCCAGTACTTC. The chain joins TRBV5-6 to TRBJ2-5; 9 positions match TRBD1. CDR1 SGHDT and CDR2 YYEEEE come from the germline V gene. This CDR3 has 15 amino acids. V lost 3 bases, J lost 4 bases, and 7 bases stayed unmatched.

This clonotype has at least ten counts. J is TRBJ2-4 and V is TRBV12-3 or TRBV12-4; the match to TRBD2 covers 10 bases. CDR3 length: 15 residues. The ends lost 7 bases at V and 5 bases at J; junction bases unmatched: 8. The CDR3 coding sequence is TGTGCCAGCAAAATTAGCGGGGGGAGAGAAAACATTCAGTACTTC. Its translation is CASKISGGRENIQYF.

This clonotype was seen at least ten times. V usage is TRBV15 and J usage is TRBJ2-3; a weak D match, TRBD2 (6 bases). The germline gives CDR1 LNHNV, CDR2 YYDKDF (reference sequence). Trimming removed 0 bases at V and 2 bases at J, with 18 bases between. The CDR3 runs 18 residues. The CDR3 DNA reads as TGTGCCACCAGCAGAGAAGGGACGAAGGGACTCCTCACAGATACGCAGTATTTT. Translating gives CATSREGTKGLLTDTQYF.

This clonotype showed up many times. V is TRBV5-1 and J is TRBJ2-7, with TRBD1 matching 7 bases. The junction had 11 bases not matched to a gene; V was cut back by 4 bases and J by 4 bases. The CDR3 is made up of 15 amino acids. The germline gives CDR1 SGHRS, CDR2 YFSETQ. CDR3 in DNA: TGCGCCAGCAGCGTAGAGCCGGGACAGCAATACGAGCAGTACTTC. It encodes CASSVEPGQQYEQYF.

This clonotype was seen a few times. The gene calls are TRBV10-3 and TRBJ1-5, with unresolved D. Trimming cost V 3 bases and J 7 bases, with 7 bases left between them. Germline V gene data show CDR1 as ENHRY and CDR2 as SYGVKD. The CDR3 loop spans 12 amino acids. CDR3 bases: TGTGCCATCAGTGATGCTAGGCAGCCCCAGCATTTT. Amino acid sequence: CAISDARQPQHF.

The V call is TRBV12-3 or TRBV12-4, the J call TRBJ1-5, with 7 bases aligning to TRBD1. This CDR3 is 14 amino acids long. The V gene end was trimmed by 8 bases and the J gene end by 3 bases; junction bases not matched to a gene: 7. DNA for the CDR3: TGTGCCAGCTGGAGGGGGCCTTCCAATCAGCCCCAGCATTTT. Translated, it gives CASWRGPSNQPQHF.

This clonotype occurred many times. The chain employs TRBV11-2 and TRBJ2-7, with 7 bases aligning to TRBD1. The trim removed 0 bases at V and 6 bases at J, leaving 8 bases unmatched. CDR1 SGHAT and CDR2 FQNNGV come from the germline V gene. The CDR3 consists of 15 residues. The CDR3 sequence is CASSLDDRAPLEQYF. The CDR3, as DNA: TGTGCCAGCAGCTTAGACGACAGGGCCCCCCTCGAGCAGTACTTC.

The sample holds many counts of this clonotype. V usage is TRBV7-3 and J usage is TRBJ2-1, with D maybe TRBD2 (7 bases). The CDR3 covers 13 residues. V lost 3 bases to trimming and J lost 7 bases, with 10 bases between them. Germline CDR1 is SGHTA and CDR2 is FQGTGA. CDR3 amino acids: CASSFGGRNEQFF. In nucleotides, the CDR3 is TGTGCCAGCAGCTTCGGGGGGCGGAATGAGCAGTTCTTC.

A remark on this clonotype: It may be a read error: a sequence one base away is much more abundant. The chain uses TRBV6-1 and TRBJ1-2; D is ambiguous. The CDR3 consists of 15 residues. Germline CDR1 reads MNHNS; CDR2 reads SASEGT. CDR3 sequence reads: CASSAPGEGNYGYAF. The CDR3 DNA reads as TGTGCCAGCAGCGCCCCTGGGGAGGGCAACTATGGCTACGCCTTC.

This clonotype was seen ten or more times. V usage is TRBV10-3 and J usage is TRBJ1-1; TRBD1 is a possible D gene (5 bases). The CDR3 consists of 16 residues. Trimming pared 10 bases from V and 0 bases from J, leaving 21 bases between. CDR1 ENHRY and CDR2 SYGVKD come from the germline V gene. CDR3 in amino acids: CATVKRGQTLNTEAFF. The DNA for the CDR3 is TGTGCCACCGTAAAAAGGGGTCAGACCTTGAACACTGAAGCTTTCTTT.

The chain joins TRBV3-1 to TRBJ2-1, with TRBD2 matching over 9 bases. CDR1 and CDR2 (germline): LGHDT, YNNKEL (reference sequence). Trimming took 5 bases from V and 15 from J; bases not matched to a gene: 11. The CDR3 contains 13 residues. DNA for the CDR3: TGTGCCAGCAGCACCCGGACTAGCGTGGGATCGTTCTTC. This codes for CASSTRTSVGSFF.

This clonotype was seen more than once but under ten times. V and J are TRBV12-3 or TRBV12-4 and TRBJ1-2; tentatively, D is TRBD1 (6 bases). Trimming took off 5 bases at V and 4 bases at J, with 14 bases between the two ends. The CDR3 extends over 14 amino acids. CDR3 coding DNA: TGTGCCAGCAGTAGCGGGGGGCGGGTCTATGGCTACACCTTC. Protein sequence: CASSSGGRVYGYTF.

This chain connects TRBV3-1 to TRBJ2-7; the D gene is possibly TRBD1 (6 bases). V lost 2 bases and J lost 9, with 17 bases in between. This CDR3 comprises 14 residues. Germline V gene data show CDR1 as LGHDT and CDR2 as YNNKEL (reference sequence). Here the CDR3 DNA reads TGTGCCAGCAGCCAAATCACAGGGTATTTCGTGCAGTACTTC. Translated: CASSQITGYFVQYF.

This clonotype was seen ten or more times. V gene TRBV11-3 combines with J gene TRBJ2-2; 9 positions agree with TRBD2. The length of the CDR3 is 17 residues. The germline V gene encodes CDR1 SGHNT and CDR2 YENEEA. With V trimmed by 1 base and J by 0 bases, 3 bases remained unmatched. DNA of the CDR3: TGTGCCAGCAGCTTAGTTAGCGGGAGCGCGAACACCGGGGAGCTGTTTTTT. Protein product: CASSLVSGSANTGELFF. Using reference TRBV11-3 and TRBJ2-2 for the parts outside the CDR3, the full variable domain is EAGVVQSPRYKIIEKKQPVAFWCNPISGHNTLYWYLQNLGQGPELLIRYENEEAVDDSQLPKDRFSAERLKGVDSTLKIQPAELGDSAVYLCASSLVSGSANTGELFFGEGSRLTVL.

This clonotype was counted only a few times. The chain joins TRBV9 to TRBJ2-3; the D is unclear. Germline V CDR1 and CDR2: SGDLS, YYNGEE. The CDR3 is 13 residues long. Trimming removed 0 bases at V and 2 bases at J, with 4 bases between. The CDR3, as DNA: TGTGCCAGCAGCGTAGGGAACACAGATACGCAGTATTTT. Its protein is CASSVGNTDTQYF.